These 27 T cell receptor beta chains share one sample of origin, sequenced in a study of blood T cell repertoires in COVID-19. Profiled with immunoSEQ multiplex PCR; TCRdb holds only in-frame clones, not every one. In the table there are about 220,000 clones, 80% of which are singletons. Input material: peripheral blood. The receptor set was obtained from an older woman with acute or convalescent COVID-19.

The chain is built from TRBV29-1 and TRBJ1-4; D is unclear. Germline assignment: CDR1 SQVTM and CDR2 ANQGSEA. V was clipped by 6 bases and J by 8 bases, with 25 bases between them. The length of the CDR3 is 16 residues. The CDR3 nucleotides read TGCAGCGTAAGCGGGATAGACTACCCTTCAAACGAAAAACTGTTTTTT. Residues: CSVSGIDYPSNEKLFF.

The rearrangement links TRBV12-3 or TRBV12-4 to TRBJ1-2, with D possibly being TRBD1 (5 bases). The CDR3 length is 13 residues. Deletions cut 6 bases from V and 8 bases from J, with 16 bases between. CDR3 region: CASRNTGGKGYTF. The CDR3 bases are TGTGCCAGCAGAAATACGGGGGGGAAGGGCTACACCTTC.

This clone was picked up one time. The chain recombines TRBV6-6 with TRBJ2-7; 7 bases match TRBD1. Trimming at V came to 3 bases and at J to 2 bases, leaving 4 bases not matched to a gene. Germline lookup yields CDR1 MNHNY and CDR2 SVGAGI (reference sequence). This CDR3 has 14 amino acids. The CDR3 spells CASSYSRGPYEQYF. The DNA of the CDR3 is TGTGCCAGCAGTTATTCGAGGGGGCCCTACGAGCAGTACTTC.

The chain links TRBV5-1 to TRBJ2-3, with D possibly matching TRBD2 (5 bases). Trimming stripped 4 bases from V and 5 bases from J, with 14 bases between. Per germline, CDR1 SGHRS and CDR2 YFSETQ. The CDR3 is made up of 14 amino acids. The CDR3 DNA follows: TGCGCCAGCAGCCCCGGGGTTGGGTTAGATACGCAGTATTTT. This encodes CASSPGVGLDTQYF.

This clone was seen a few times. J is TRBJ1-4 and V is TRBV7-8; tentatively, D is TRBD1 (5 bases). CDR3 length equals 16 residues. Between the trimmed V and J ends, which lost 0 bases and 4 bases, there was a span of 12 bases. Germline V lookup: CDR1 SGHVS, CDR2 FQNEAQ. DNA for the CDR3: TGTGCCAGCAGCTTAGCCCCGGCAGGGAATAATGAAAAACTGTTTTTT. Its protein is CASSLAPAGNNEKLFF.

The V gene is TRBV7-2, the J gene TRBJ2-3; 7 bases are shared with TRBD2. The CDR3 extends over 13 amino acids. V lost 6 bases to trimming and J lost 4 bases; unmatched junction nucleotides: 4. Germline loops: CDR1 SGHTA, CDR2 FQGNSA. In DNA, the CDR3 is TGTGCCAGCAGGAAGACTAGCCCAGATACGCAGTATTTT. This encodes CASRKTSPDTQYF.

This clone was seen many times. The chain is built from TRBV19 and TRBJ1-1; 9 bases agree with TRBD1. The CDR3 is 15 residues long. CDR1 LNHDA and CDR2 SQIVND come from the germline V gene (reference sequence). J was trimmed by 7 bases and V by 7 bases; bases with no gene match: 13. The CDR3 region has the DNA TGTGCCAGTATTAGAGGGGACAGGGATGGCGGTGAAGCTTTCTTT. Its protein is CASIRGDRDGGEAFF.

CDR3 bases: TGTGCCATCGCTCGGGATGGCAAAAACATTCAGTACTTC. Protein sequence: CAIARDGKNIQYF. The V call is TRBV10-3, the J call TRBJ2-4; D is perhaps TRBD2 (5 bases). The V and J ends lost 8 bases and 3 bases respectively, with 11 bases between them. Germline CDR1 reads ENHRY; CDR2 reads SYGVKD. The CDR3 loop spans 13 amino acids.

V is TRBV9 and J is TRBJ2-1; 10 bases align to TRBD2. With 0 bases clipped from V and 9 bases from J, the junction kept 9 bases outside the gene matches. Germline V gene sequence: CDR1 SGDLS, CDR2 YYNGEE. CDR3 length: 16 amino acids. The CDR3 DNA reads as TGTGCCAGCAGCGTAGGGCTAGCGGGGGCTTCAGGTGAGCAGTTCTTC. Amino acids: CASSVGLAGASGEQFF.

In DNA form, the CDR3 reads TGTGCCAGCAGTTTGAGGCAGCGAGGGTACGATGGGTCACCCCTCCACTTT. Amino acid sequence: CASSLRQRGYDGSPLHF. The genes are TRBV6-2 or TRBV6-3 and TRBJ1-6; D gene ambiguous. The CDR3 has 17 residues. V lost 4 bases, J lost 10 bases, and 23 bases lay in between. In germline, CDR1 is MNHEY, CDR2 SVGEGT.

This chain joins TRBV4-2 and TRBJ2-1; D possibly corresponds to TRBD2 (6 bases). CDR3 length equals 16 residues. The germline CDR1 and CDR2 sequences are LGHNA and YNFKEQ. Deletions cut 0 bases from V and 8 bases from J, with 17 bases between. The CDR3 protein is CASSQDRLVALHEQFF. The CDR3 DNA is TGTGCCAGCAGCCAAGATCGACTAGTCGCCCTCCATGAGCAGTTCTTC.

The rearrangement uses TRBV5-1 and TRBJ2-3; 13 nucleotides match TRBD2. The CDR3 sequence is 17 residues long. Per the germline V gene, CDR1 is SGHRS and CDR2 is YFSETQ. J gave up 2 bases and V 4 bases, and 7 bases lay outside the gene matches. CDR3 nucleotides: TGCGCCAGCAGCCGCGGACTAGCGGGGGCCTTCACAGATACGCAGTATTTT. Translated: CASSRGLAGAFTDTQYF.

V is TRBV30 and J is TRBJ1-4; 10 nucleotides align to TRBD1. The CDR3 extends over 16 amino acids. After removal of 2 bases from V and 7 bases from J, the junction contained 10 bases not matched to a gene. Germline V gives CDR1 GTSNPN, CDR2 SVGIG (reference sequence). The CDR3 region is CAWSRKDRGQIEKLFF. CDR3 coding DNA: TGTGCCTGGAGTCGAAAAGACAGGGGGCAGATTGAAAAACTGTTTTTT.

This clone was seen a handful of times. The chain joins TRBV7-2 to TRBJ2-7; D unresolved. Germline V CDR1 and CDR2: SGHTA, FQGNSA. The V gene lost 0 bases and the J gene lost 1 base, with 4 bases spanning the gap. The CDR3 length is 13 residues. The CDR3 is CASSLAFSYEQYF. Here the CDR3 DNA reads TGTGCCAGCAGCTTAGCCTTTTCCTACGAGCAGTACTTC.

There are a few counts of this clone. This chain joins TRBV3-1 (or the pseudogene TRBV3-2) and TRBJ2-3; possibly TRBD2 for D (5 bases). V was trimmed by 2 bases and J by 4 bases, leaving 10 bases between them. The CDR3 spans 14 residues. Germline V CDR1 and CDR2: LGHDT, YNNKEL (reference sequence). The CDR3 spells CASSQRVGADTQYF. In DNA form, the CDR3 reads TGTGCCAGCAGCCAAAGGGTCGGGGCAGATACGCAGTATTTT.

The chain couples TRBV7-3 to TRBJ2-3; 8 positions agree with TRBD1. CDR3 size: 15 residues. CDR1 is SGHTA and CDR2 is FQGTGA in the germline V gene. V lost 2 bases and J lost 4; bases outside the gene matches: 5. The chain's CDR3 is CASSLGQDRADTQYF. CDR3 nucleotide sequence: TGTGCCAGCAGCTTAGGACAGGACAGGGCAGATACGCAGTATTTT.

This clone was recorded only once. This rearrangement joins TRBV29-1 to TRBJ2-1; 8 positions agree with TRBD1. The germline V gene has CDR1 SQVTM and CDR2 ANQGSEA. With V trimmed by 6 bases and J by 9 bases, 7 bases remained unmatched. The CDR3 runs to 12 residues. CDR3 region: CSVVRGLGEQFF. CDR3 DNA: TGCAGCGTAGTCAGGGGGCTTGGTGAGCAGTTCTTC.

The V and J genes are TRBV7-9 and TRBJ2-2; D call uncertain. The germline V gene encodes CDR1 SEHNR and CDR2 FQNEAQ (reference sequence). This CDR3 contains 12 residues. The V end lost 6 bases, the J end lost 3 bases, and 5 bases lay between the germline ends. CDR3 bases: TGTGCCAGCAGTGTCGACACCGGGGAGCTGTTTTTT. Translation gives CASSVDTGELFF.

This clone has just a few counts. The genes are TRBV4-2 and TRBJ1-2; 7 nucleotides line up with TRBD1. CDR3 length: 15 amino acids. Trimming at V came to 0 bases and at J to 8 bases, leaving 9 bases not matched to a gene. CDR1 and CDR2 from the germline V gene are LGHNA and YNFKEQ. The CDR3 bases are TGTGCCAGCAGCCAAGAATTGACAGGGCCGGGGGGCTACACCTTC. This codes for CASSQELTGPGGYTF.

This CDR3 is CASSLWTGGTDTQYF. In DNA form, the CDR3 reads TGTGCCAGCAGCTTGTGGACGGGGGGAACAGATACGCAGTATTTT. The rearrangement uses TRBV5-6 and TRBJ2-3; 7 nucleotides agree with TRBD2. The CDR3 spans 15 residues. Germline CDR1 reads SGHDT; CDR2 reads YYEEEE. With V trimmed by 1 base and J by 3 bases, 5 bases remained unmatched.

The gene calls are TRBV7-6 and TRBJ2-5; 11 bases map to TRBD2. V was pared by 5 bases and J by 5 bases, with 16 bases of the junction left unmatched. The CDR3 has 18 amino acids. Per the germline V gene, CDR1 is SGHVS and CDR2 is FNYEAQ. CDR3 coding DNA: TGTGCCAGCAGCCCCCCAAGCCGACTAGCGGGGTTAAGGGAGACCCAGTACTTC. It codes for CASSPPSRLAGLRETQYF. Using reference TRBV7-6 and TRBJ2-5 for the parts outside the CDR3, the full variable domain is GAGVSQSPRYKVTKRGQDVALRCDPISGHVSLYWYRQALGQGPEFLTYFNYEAQQDKSGLPNDRFSAERPEGSISTLTIQRTEQRDSAMYRCASSPPSRLAGLRETQYFGPGTRLLVL.

The chain employs TRBV9 and TRBJ2-6; tentative D call: TRBD1 (6 bases). The CDR3 covers 18 residues. The germline V gene encodes CDR1 SGDLS and CDR2 YYNGEE. Deletions cut 0 bases from V and 0 bases from J, with 13 bases between. The CDR3 DNA follows: TGTGCCAGCAGCGTAGCGGTCAGGGGTTACTCTGGGGCCAACGTCCTGACTTTC. Residues: CASSVAVRGYSGANVLTF.

The chain employs TRBV15 and TRBJ2-3; the match to TRBD1 covers 8 bases. Trimming took 2 bases from V and 2 from J; bases not matched to a gene: 3. There are 15 residues in the CDR3. Germline CDR1 and CDR2: LNHNV and YYDKDF (reference sequence). CDR3 DNA sequence: TGTGCCACCAGCAGATCGACAGGGGTCACAGATACGCAGTATTTT. Its protein product is CATSRSTGVTDTQYF.

This chain joins TRBV5-1 and TRBJ1-1; TRBD1 matches 7 bases. CDR1 SGHRS and CDR2 YFSETQ come from the germline V gene. J lost 2 bases, V lost 3 bases, and 16 bases had no gene match. The CDR3 length is 18 residues. The CDR3 DNA sequence: TGCGCCAGCAGCTCCCGAACGACACAGGGGTGGGATAACACTGAAGCTTTCTTT. Translation: CASSSRTTQGWDNTEAFF.

This clone was recorded once. The same CDR3 is also encoded by other DNA sequences in this sample. V and J are TRBV9 and TRBJ2-5; possible D gene TRBD2, 6 bases. Germline V gene data show CDR1 as SGDLS and CDR2 as YYNGEE. This CDR3 contains 13 residues. The V gene lost 0 bases and the J gene lost 5 bases, with 8 bases spanning the gap. Written as DNA, the CDR3 is TGTGCCAGCAGCGTAGTGGCGGGGGAGACCCAGTACTTC. Amino acids: CASSVVAGETQYF.

This chain connects TRBV6-1 to TRBJ2-5, with 8 bases fitting TRBD2. This CDR3 is built from 15 residues. The V segment lost 3 bases and the J segment 5 bases; nucleotides outside the gene matches: 8. In germline, CDR1 is MNHNS, CDR2 SASEGT. Here the CDR3 DNA reads TGTGCCAGCAGTGAGACGGGGGGGCCGCTTGAGACCCAGTACTTC. Translated: CASSETGGPLETQYF.

The V call is TRBV9, the J call TRBJ2-1; 12 bases are shared with TRBD2. The V gene end was trimmed by 4 bases and the J gene end by 9 bases; junction bases not matched to a gene: 8. Germline assignment: CDR1 SGDLS and CDR2 YYNGEE. The CDR3 length is 15 residues. The CDR3 sequence is CASSTRTSGVIEQFF. For the CDR3, the DNA is TGTGCCAGCAGCACCCGGACTAGCGGGGTAATTGAGCAGTTCTTC. The variable domain in full, with the rest retrieved from reference TRBV9 and TRBJ2-1, is DSGVTQTPKHLITATGQRVTLRCSPRSGDLSVYWYQQSLDQGLQFLIQYYNGEERAKGNILERFSAQQFPDLHSELNLSSLELGDSALYFCASSTRTSGVIEQFFGPGTRLTVL.